The rows below give T cell receptor beta chains drawn from one sample of a study of blood T cell repertoires in COVID-19. Data came from immunoSEQ multiplex PCR; TCRdb stores just in-frame clones and leaves some out. The sample records about 51,000 clones, around 86% being singletons. Sequences were obtained from peripheral blood. These receptors all come from a man over 45 with active COVID-19. Each CDR3 is given with its conserved first and last residue. The D gene is left open where the match is weak. The size of a clone is reported for some rows only, either as once, few or many, or as a class for expanded clones.

TRBJ2-6 NA NA TRBV19 TGTGCCGTAGGGGTGCCTGGGGCCAACGTCCTGACTTTC CAVGVPGANVLTF
TRBJ1-2 NA NA TRBV12-3/TRBV12-4 TGTGCCAGTCGGACGGGGGTTACCTATGGCTACACCTTC CASRTGVTYGYTF
TRBJ2-7 NA TRBD2 TRBV4-2 TGTGCCAGCAGCGGGACTACCCCCTCCTACGAGCAGTACTTC CASSGTTPSYEQYF
TRBJ2-7 NA TRBD1 TRBV2 TGTGCCAGTTCCGACAGGGGTTACGAGCAGTACTTC CASSDRGYEQYF
TRBJ2-1 NA TRBD2 TRBV3-1/TRBV3-2 TGTGCCAGCAGCGTACGTCCGGGACTAGCGGGAGGGTTGGAGCAGTTCTTC CASSVRPGLAGGLEQFF
TRBJ1-5 NA NA TRBV6-1 TGTGCCAGCAGTGAAGGGGGCCGGGTGTCCCAGCATTTT CASSEGGRVSQHF
TRBJ1-1 NA TRBD1 TRBV6-2/TRBV6-3 TGTGCCAGCAGCCCACTACCTGGGACAGACATGAACACTGAAGCTTTCTTT CASSPLPGTDMNTEAFF
TRBJ2-3 NA NA TRBV12-3/TRBV12-4 TGTGCCAGCAGTTTAGCCAGGGTTGATACGCAGTATTTT CASSLARVDTQYF
TRBJ2-2 NA TRBD2 TRBV7-9 TGTGCCAGCAGCCGGGAGAATCTACTAGCGGGAAGCCTTCACACCGGGGAGCTGTTTTTT CASSRENLLAGSLHTGELFF
TRBJ2-1 NA TRBD2 TRBV27 TGTGCCAGCAGTTTAATGGGGGGGAATGAGCAGTTCTTC CASSLMGGNEQFF
TRBJ2-7 NA TRBD2 TRBV4-3 TGCGCCAGCAGCCAGAGACTAGCGGGGGATCACGAGCAGTACTTC CASSQRLAGDHEQYF
TRBJ2-5 NA NA TRBV6-5 TGTGCCAGCAGTTTAAGGGGAGAGACCCAGTACTTC CASSLRGETQYF
TRBJ1-1 NA NA TRBV7-2 TGTGCCAGCAGCTTAGGAGAAAAGACAGGCACTGAAGCTTTCTTT CASSLGEKTGTEAFF
TRBJ2-6 NA TRBD1 TRBV4-1 TGCGCCAGCAGGTCGACAGGGGCTGGGGCCAACGTCCTGACTTTC CASRSTGAGANVLTF
TRBJ2-5 NA TRBD1 TRBV5-1 TGCGCCAGCAGCTCCTTGACAGGGGGTACAATCCAAGAGACCCAGTACTTC CASSSLTGGTIQETQYF
TRBJ2-5 NA TRBD1 TRBV29-1 TGCAGCGTAGGTCCACAGGGGCAAGCGACCCAGTACTTC CSVGPQGQATQYF
TRBJ2-1 NA NA TRBV19 TGTGCCAGTAGTTGGGGACTTTCCAATGAGCAGTTCTTC CASSWGLSNEQFF
TRBJ2-6 NA NA TRBV18 TGTGCCAGCTCACCTAGGGGAAGCTCTGGGGCCAACGTCCTGACTTTC CASSPRGSSGANVLTF
TRBJ2-3 NA TRBD1 TRBV7-7 TGTGCCAGCAGCTTTGGCAGGGGGTCCGCGGATACGCAGTATTTT CASSFGRGSADTQYF
TRBJ2-2 NA NA TRBV21-1 TGTGCCAGCAGCAACGGTCGATGTAAACTGAGGGCAGACCTGAACACCGGGGAGCTGTTTTTT CASSNGRCKLRADLNTGELFF
TRBJ2-7 NA TRBD1 TRBV6-5 TGTGCCAGCAGTTACCGGGACAGGCGAGGCTACGAGCAGTACTTC CASSYRDRRGYEQYF
TRBJ2-6 NA NA TRBV25-1 TGTGCCAGCAGTGAATCTGCCGGCTCTGGGGCCAACGTCCTGACTTTC CASSESAGSGANVLTF
TRBJ2-2 NA NA TRBV5-1 TGCGCCAGCAGCTTGGGGCGTGGCGGGGGCAACACCGGGGAGCTGTTTTTT CASSLGRGGGNTGELFF
TRBJ2-5 NA NA TRBV21-1 TGTGCCAGCTCATCCGGGGGGACGGAGACCCAGTACTTC CASSSGGTETQYF
TRBJ2-1 NA NA TRBV11-2 TGTGCCAGCAGCTCAGGGGACCGCCAATACAATGAGCAGTTCTTC CASSSGDRQYNEQFF
TRBJ2-7 NA NA TRBV9 TGTGCCAGCAGCGTATCGGGGTCCCACGAGCAGTACTTC CASSVSGSHEQYF
TRBJ2-3 few TRBD2 TRBV10-2 TGCGCCAGCAGGGACAGCGGGAGCGGGACAGATACGCAGTATTTT CASRDSGSGTDTQYF
TRBJ2-1 NA TRBD2 TRBV6-4 TGTGCCAGCAGTACCGCTCTAGCGGGAGGGTTCAATGAGCAGTTCTTC CASSTALAGGFNEQFF
TRBJ2-1 NA NA TRBV5-1 TGCGCCAGCAGCTCACTGACTAGTCGTGAGCAGTTCTTC CASSSLTSREQFF
TRBJ2-7 NA NA TRBV15 TGTGCCACCAGCACCCGACAGCTGAACTACGAGCAGTACTTC CATSTRQLNYEQYF
TRBJ1-2 NA TRBD1 TRBV5-1 TGCGCCAGCAGCGCCGGGACAGGGGCTTATGGCTACACCTTC CASSAGTGAYGYTF
TRBJ2-4 NA TRBD2 TRBV13 TGTGCCAGCAGCTCCAAGTTAGCGGGAACTCCCAAAAACATTCAGTACTTC CASSSKLAGTPKNIQYF
TRBJ2-2 NA NA TRBV11-2 TGTGCCAGCAGCCCCGCAGGGTTTGCCGGGGAGCTGTTTTTT CASSPAGFAGELFF
TRBJ1-5 few NA TRBV5-6 TGTGCCAGCAGCTTGGGGACAGCTTCAAGCAATCAGCCCCAGCATTTT CASSLGTASSNQPQHF
TRBJ2-1 once TRBD2 TRBV7-9 TGTGCCAGCAGCTCCTCTAGCGGGGGGTCCTACAATGAGCAGTTCTTC CASSSSSGGSYNEQFF
TRBJ2-1 NA NA TRBV11-3 TGTGCCAGCAGCCCCGGTTCCGGGAATGAGCAGTTCTTC CASSPGSGNEQFF
TRBJ2-2 NA TRBD2 TRBV7-8 TGTGCCAGCAGCTTAAGGACTAGAAACACCGGGGAGCTGTTTTTT CASSLRTRNTGELFF
TRBJ1-1 NA NA TRBV7-9 TGTGCCAGCAGCCCTGGGGCGGGGGGCCTCAACACTGAAGCTTTCTTT CASSPGAGGLNTEAFF
TRBJ2-1 NA TRBD2 TRBV9 TGTGCCAGCAGCGCCGGACTAGCGGGCAGCTCCTACAATGAGCAGTTCTTC CASSAGLAGSSYNEQFF
TRBJ2-7 NA NA TRBV14 TGTGCCAGCAGCCCTTCTAGGAGAACCTTTTCCTACGAGCAGTACTTC CASSPSRRTFSYEQYF
TRBJ2-5 NA TRBD2 TRBV7-6 TGTGCCAGCAGCCCCGGGAGGGCCAGAGAGACCCAGTACTTC CASSPGRARETQYF
TRBJ2-1 NA NA TRBV4-1 TGCGCCAGCAGCCAAGGGTTGTTAGACAATGAGCAGTTCTTC CASSQGLLDNEQFF
TRBJ2-1 NA TRBD1 TRBV27 TGTGCCAGCAGTCCGTCGACAGGGGCGAGCCCCAATGAGCAGTTCTTC CASSPSTGASPNEQFF
TRBJ2-3 NA TRBD2 TRBV5-1 TGCGCCAGCAGCAAAGAGCCAGCGGGGGGCAGCACAGATACGCAGTATTTT CASSKEPAGGSTDTQYF
TRBJ2-5 NA NA TRBV6-2/TRBV6-3 TGTGCCAGCAGTTACGCGGGCGGACCCCAAGAGACCCAGTACTTC CASSYAGGPQETQYF